This T cell receptor (beta chain) is drawn from a study of shared clonotypes between healthy human individuals. Study findings and constraints: Clonotype sharing among the donors was expected to vary with sequencing depth.

Germline V gene data show CDR1 as SQVTM and CDR2 as ANQGSEA. This CDR3 is 13 amino acids long. V lost 5 bases, J lost 10 bases, and 20 bases lay in between. A remark on this clone: Its target is unknown.

TCRdb's table, derived via immunoSEQ multiplex PCR, lists solely in-frame clones and lacks some. The sample lists about 480,000 clones, about four fifths occurring once. All donors qualified as healthy HIV-negative adults and had experienced no recent acute infections or vaccinations. The source is a woman in her 40s in good health. Some clones in this sample may be carry-over from other donors' samples. This sequence joins TRBV29-1 and TRBJ1-1, with D uncertain. The sample was PBMCs. CDR3 bases: TGCAGCGTTATCAGGAGGAGGTCCGTAGGAGCTTTCTTT. As protein: CSVIRRRSVGAFF.